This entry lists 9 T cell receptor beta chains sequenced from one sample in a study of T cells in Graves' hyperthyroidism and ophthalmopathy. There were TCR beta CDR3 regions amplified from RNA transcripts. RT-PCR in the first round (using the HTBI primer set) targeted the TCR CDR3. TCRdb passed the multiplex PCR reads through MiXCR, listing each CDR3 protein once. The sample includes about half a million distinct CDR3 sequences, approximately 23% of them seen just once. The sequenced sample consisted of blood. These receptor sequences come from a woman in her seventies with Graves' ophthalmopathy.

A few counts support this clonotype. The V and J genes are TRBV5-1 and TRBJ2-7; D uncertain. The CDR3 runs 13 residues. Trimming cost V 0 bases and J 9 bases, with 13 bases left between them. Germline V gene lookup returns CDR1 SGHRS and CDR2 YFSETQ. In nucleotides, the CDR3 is TGCGCCAGCAGCTTGGAGACGGCCCGCGTGCAGTACTTC. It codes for CASSLETARVQYF.

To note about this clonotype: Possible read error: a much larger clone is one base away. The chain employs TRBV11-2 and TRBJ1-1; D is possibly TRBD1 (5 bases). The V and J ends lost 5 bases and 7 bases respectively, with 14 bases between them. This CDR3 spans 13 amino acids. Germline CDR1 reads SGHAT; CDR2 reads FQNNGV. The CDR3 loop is CASSLPRDREAFF. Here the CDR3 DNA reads TGTGCCAGCAGCCTACCCCGGGACCGTGAAGCTTTCTTT. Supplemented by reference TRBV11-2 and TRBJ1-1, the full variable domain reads EAGVAQSPRYKIIEKRQSVAFWCNPISGHATLYWYQQILGQGPKLLIQFQNNGVVDDSQLPKDRFSAERLKGVDSTLKIQPAKLEDSAVYLCASSLPRDREAFFGQGTRLTVV.

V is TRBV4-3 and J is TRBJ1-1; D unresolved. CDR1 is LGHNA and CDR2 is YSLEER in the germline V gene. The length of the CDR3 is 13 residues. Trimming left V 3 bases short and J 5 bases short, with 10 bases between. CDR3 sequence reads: CASSQYMRTEAFF. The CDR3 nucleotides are TGCGCCAGCAGCCAGTACATGAGGACTGAAGCTTTCTTT.

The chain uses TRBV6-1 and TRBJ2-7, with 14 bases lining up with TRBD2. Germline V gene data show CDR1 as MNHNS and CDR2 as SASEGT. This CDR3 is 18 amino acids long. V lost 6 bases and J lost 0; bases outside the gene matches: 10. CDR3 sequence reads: CASSWPTSGRGSSYEQYF. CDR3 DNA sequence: TGTGCCAGCAGCTGGCCGACTAGCGGGAGGGGGAGCTCCTACGAGCAGTACTTC.

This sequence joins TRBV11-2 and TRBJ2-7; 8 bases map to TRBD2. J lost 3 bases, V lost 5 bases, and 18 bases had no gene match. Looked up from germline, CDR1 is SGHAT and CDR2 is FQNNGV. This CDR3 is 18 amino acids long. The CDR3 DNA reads TGTGCCAGCAGCCCCTACTGGGGAGCGGGAGTTTCAGTCTACGAGCAGTACTTC. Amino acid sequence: CASSPYWGAGVSVYEQYF.

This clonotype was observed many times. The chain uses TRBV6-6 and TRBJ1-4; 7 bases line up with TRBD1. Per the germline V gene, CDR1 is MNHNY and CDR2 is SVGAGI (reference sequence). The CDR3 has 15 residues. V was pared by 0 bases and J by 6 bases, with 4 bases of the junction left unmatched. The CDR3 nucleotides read TGTGCCAGCAGTTACTCTGCAGGGGGACATGAAAAACTGTTTTTT. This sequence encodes CASSYSAGGHEKLFF.

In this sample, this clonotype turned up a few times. The CDR3 DNA reads TGTGCCAGCAGTTCCGTTAGCGGGAGATCGTCCCTTTACAATGAGCAGTTCTTC. Its protein product is CASSSVSGRSSLYNEQFF. The chain carries TRBV6-2 or TRBV6-3 and TRBJ2-1; 9 bases map to TRBD2. This CDR3 comprises 18 residues. Losses at the gene ends were 4 bases for V and 4 bases for J; bases not matched to a gene: 14. Germline V lookup: CDR1 MNHEY, CDR2 SVGEGT.

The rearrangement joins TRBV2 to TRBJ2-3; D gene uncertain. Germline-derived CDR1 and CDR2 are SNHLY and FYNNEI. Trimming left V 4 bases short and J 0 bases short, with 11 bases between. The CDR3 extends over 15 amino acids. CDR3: CASSVVPDSTDTQYF. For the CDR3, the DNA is TGTGCCAGCAGTGTGGTCCCGGATAGCACAGATACGCAGTATTTT.

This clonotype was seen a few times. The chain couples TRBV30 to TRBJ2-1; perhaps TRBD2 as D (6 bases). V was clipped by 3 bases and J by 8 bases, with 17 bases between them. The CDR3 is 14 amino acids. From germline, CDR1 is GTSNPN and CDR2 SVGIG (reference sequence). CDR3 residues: CAWSLPGAGDEQFF. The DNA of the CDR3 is TGTGCCTGGAGCCTCCCGGGAGCGGGCGATGAGCAGTTCTTC.